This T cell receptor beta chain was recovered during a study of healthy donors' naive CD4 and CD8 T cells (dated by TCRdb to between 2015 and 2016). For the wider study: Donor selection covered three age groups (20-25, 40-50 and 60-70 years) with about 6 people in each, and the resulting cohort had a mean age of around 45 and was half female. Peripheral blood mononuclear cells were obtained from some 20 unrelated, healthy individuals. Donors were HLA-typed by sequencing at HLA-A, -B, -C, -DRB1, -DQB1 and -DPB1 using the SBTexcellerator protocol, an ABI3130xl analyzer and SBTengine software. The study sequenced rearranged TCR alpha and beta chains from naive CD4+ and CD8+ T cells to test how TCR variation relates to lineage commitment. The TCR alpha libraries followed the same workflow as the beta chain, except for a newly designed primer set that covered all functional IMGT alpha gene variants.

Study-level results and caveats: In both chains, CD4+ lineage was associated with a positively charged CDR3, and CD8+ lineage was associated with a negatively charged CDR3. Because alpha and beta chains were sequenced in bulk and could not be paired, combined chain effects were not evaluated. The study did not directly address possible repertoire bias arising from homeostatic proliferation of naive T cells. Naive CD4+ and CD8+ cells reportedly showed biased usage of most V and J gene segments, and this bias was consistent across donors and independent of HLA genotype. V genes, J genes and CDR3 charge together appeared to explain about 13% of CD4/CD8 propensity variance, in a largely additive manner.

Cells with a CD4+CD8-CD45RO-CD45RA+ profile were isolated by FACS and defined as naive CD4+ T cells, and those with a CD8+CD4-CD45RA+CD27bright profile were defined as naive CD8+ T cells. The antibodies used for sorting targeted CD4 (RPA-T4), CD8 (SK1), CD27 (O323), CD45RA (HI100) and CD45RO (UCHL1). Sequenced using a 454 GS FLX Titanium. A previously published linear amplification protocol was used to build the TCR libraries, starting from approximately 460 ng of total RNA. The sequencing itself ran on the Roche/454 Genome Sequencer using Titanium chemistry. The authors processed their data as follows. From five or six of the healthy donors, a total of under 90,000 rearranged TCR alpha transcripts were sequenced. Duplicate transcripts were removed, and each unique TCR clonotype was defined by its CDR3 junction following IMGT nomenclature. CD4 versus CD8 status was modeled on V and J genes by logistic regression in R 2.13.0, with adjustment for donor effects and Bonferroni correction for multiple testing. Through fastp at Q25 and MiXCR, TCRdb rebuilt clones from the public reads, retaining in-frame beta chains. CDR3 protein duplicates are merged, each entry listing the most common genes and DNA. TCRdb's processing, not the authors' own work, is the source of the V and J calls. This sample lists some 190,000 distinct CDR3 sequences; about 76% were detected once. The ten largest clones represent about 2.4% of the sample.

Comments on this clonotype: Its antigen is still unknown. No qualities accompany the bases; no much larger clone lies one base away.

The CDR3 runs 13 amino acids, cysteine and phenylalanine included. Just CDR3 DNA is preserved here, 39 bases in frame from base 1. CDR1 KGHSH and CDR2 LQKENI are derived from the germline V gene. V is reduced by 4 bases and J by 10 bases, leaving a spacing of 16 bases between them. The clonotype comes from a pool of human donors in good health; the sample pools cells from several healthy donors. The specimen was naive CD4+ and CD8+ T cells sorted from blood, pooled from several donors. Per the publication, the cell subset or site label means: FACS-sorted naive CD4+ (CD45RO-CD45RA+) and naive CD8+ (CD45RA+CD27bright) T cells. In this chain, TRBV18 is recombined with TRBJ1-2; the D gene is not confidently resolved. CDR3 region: CASSLSLAHYYTF. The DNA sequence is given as TGTGCCAGCTCACTCAGCCTTGCGCACTACTACACCTTC.